The 25 T cell receptor beta chains below come from one sample, sequenced in a study of T cell clonality in common variable immunodeficiency. Clones were read by immunoSEQ multiplex PCR, and TCRdb kept only the in-frame ones, dropping some. The repertoire shows about 33,000 clones, none seen only once; the top ten take about 4.5%. The sequenced sample consisted of peripheral blood mononuclear cells. Source of these receptors: a person between 18 and 75 years old in good health.

This clone was found many times. With the read ending 3 residues before the CDR3 end, the germline J gene is used to fill in that end. The chain employs TRBV30 and TRBJ1-1, with D possibly being TRBD1 (6 bases). CDR1 and CDR2 (germline): GTSNPN, SVGIG (reference sequence). Trimming pared 4 bases from V and 7 bases from J, leaving 10 bases between. CDR3 length: 11 residues. Incomplete CDR3 DNA: TGTGCCTGGACTTACAGGGTTGAA. Translated, it gives CAWTYRVE. The whole CDR3 region reads CAWTYRVEAFF.

In its sample, this clone was seen many times. The read ends 3 residues early relative to the CDR3; the germline J gene fills the gap. V is TRBV10-1 and J is TRBJ2-1; 10 nucleotides line up with TRBD2. The V and J ends lost 2 bases and 2 bases, in that order; junction bases with no gene match: 6. The V gene's germline CDR1 is WNHNN and CDR2 SYGVQD (reference sequence). This CDR3 has 17 residues. The sequenced part of the CDR3 DNA is TGCGCCAGCAGTGAGGGCCGAAGCGGGAGGGCCTACAATGAG. Amino acid sequence: CASSEGRSGRAYNE. The entire CDR3 protein is CASSEGRSGRAYNEQFF.

For this clone: Read coverage stops 3 residues before the CDR3 terminus; the germline J gene supplies the remainder. The rearrangement uses TRBV7-1 and TRBJ1-2; the match to TRBD1 covers 11 bases. TRBV7-1 is designated an ORF whose function remains uncertain. The CDR3 covers 22 residues. This CDR3 reads CASSSRDRGFPNYNGASYDYTF. CDR3 bases read: TGTGCCAGCAGCTCCCGGGACAGGGGGTTTCCAAACTACAACGGAGCCTCCTACGAC.

By sample share, this clone is large. Coverage ceases 3 residues before the CDR3 finishes, and the germline J gene fills in the end. The V gene is TRBV29-1, the J gene TRBJ2-3; D not resolved. Looked up from germline, CDR1 is SQVTM and CDR2 is ANQGSEA. The CDR3 contains 10 residues. V was shortened by 7 bases and J by 2 bases, with 4 bases between the two germline ends. The CDR3 region is CSANTDTQYF. The part of the CDR3 DNA that was read is TGCAGCGCTAACACAGATACG.

This clone was counted ten times or more. The read halts 3 residues ahead of the CDR3 end, with the missing end drawn from the germline J gene. This sequence joins TRBV2 and TRBJ2-1; possible D gene TRBD1, 5 bases. CDR3 length: 13 residues. Germline assignment: CDR1 SNHLY and CDR2 FYNNEI. V was clipped by 7 bases and J by 4 bases, with 11 bases between them. The CDR3 sequence: CASTRGLYNEQFF. Incomplete CDR3 DNA: TGTGCCAGCACTAGGGGCCTTTACAATGAG.

Concerning this clone itself: The read gets to within 3 residues of the CDR3 end, and the germline J gene fills in the rest. The V gene is TRBV2, the J gene TRBJ2-2, with a tentative D call TRBD1 (6 bases). CDR3 length: 16 residues. Trimming shortened V by 4 bases and J by 0 bases, and 12 bases separated the two germline ends. Germline-derived CDR1 and CDR2 are SNHLY and FYNNEI. CDR3 sequence reads: CASSARTASNTGELFF. CDR3 DNA (partial): TGTGCCAGCAGTGCCCGGACAGCCTCGAACACCGGGGAG.

This clone came up many times. The CDR3 is cut off 3 residues early in the read; its end comes from the germline J gene. This chain joins TRBV5-1 and TRBJ2-5; possibly TRBD2 for D (5 bases). Germline CDR1 reads SGHRS; CDR2 reads YFSETQ. CDR3 length: 15 residues. Trimming left V 4 bases short and J 0 bases short, with 13 bases between. This CDR3 is CASSPRTSYQETQYF. Partial CDR3 DNA: TGCGCCAGCAGCCCTAGGACTTCGTACCAAGAGACC.

This clone was counted many times. The sequenced fragment ends 3 residues before the CDR3 boundary, so the rest is inferred from the germline J gene. The V gene is TRBV10-1, the J gene TRBJ2-2; 7 positions match TRBD1. The ends lost 5 bases at V and 5 bases at J; junction bases unmatched: 5. This CDR3 has 14 amino acids. Germline CDR1 WNHNN, CDR2 SYGVQD (reference sequence). Partial CDR3 DNA: TGCGCCAGCAGTAGGGACAGCGAGACCGGGGAG. Encoded protein: CASSRDSETGE. The full-length CDR3 reads as CASSRDSETGELFF.

As regards this clone: The missing CDR3 end, 3 residues past where the read stops, is filled in from the germline J gene. V gene TRBV20-1 combines with J gene TRBJ1-2; 8 bases line up with TRBD1. V was clipped by 5 bases and J by 7 bases; unmatched bases: 12. Germline V gene lookup returns CDR1 DFQATT and CDR2 SNEGSKA (reference sequence). The CDR3 is made up of 14 amino acids. The CDR3 loop reads CSALRLYRGAGYTF. CDR3 DNA (partial): TGCAGTGCTCTTCGCCTTTACAGGGGGGCTGGC.

This clone has at least ten counts. The read is 3 residues too short to cover the CDR3 end, so that end is filled in from the germline J gene. The rearrangement uses TRBV20-1 and TRBJ1-2; TRBD1 matches 9 bases. This CDR3 is 16 amino acids long. Germline V gene data show CDR1 as DFQATT and CDR2 as SNEGSKA (reference sequence). The CDR3 is CSARVPGQGGLRGYTF. CDR3 DNA, as far as it was read: TGCAGTGCTAGGGTGCCGGGACAGGGTGGCCTGAGGGGC.

This clone was counted many times. The missing CDR3 end, 3 residues past where the read stops, is filled in from the germline J gene. The chain employs TRBV19 and TRBJ2-3; D might be TRBD1 (6 bases). V lost 1 base, J lost 5 bases, and 10 bases lay in between. This CDR3 region has 14 residues. Germline V CDR1 and CDR2: LNHDA, SQIVND (reference sequence). CDR3 region: CASSIGGQVDTQYF. CDR3 DNA (partial): TGTGCCAGTAGTATAGGGGGGCAGGTAGATACG.

This clone was seen at least ten times. The read falls 3 residues short of the CDR3 end, and the missing part is taken from the germline J gene. V gene TRBV5-4 combines with J gene TRBJ2-7; 8 bases line up with TRBD1. The ends lost 5 bases at V and 3 bases at J; junction bases unmatched: 7. Germline assignment: CDR1 SGHNT and CDR2 YYREEE (reference sequence). This CDR3 region has 14 residues. The CDR3 bases that were read are TGTGCCAGCAGTCCGGGACAGGAGCGCTACGAG. Translation gives CASSPGQERYE. The whole CDR3 sequence is CASSPGQERYEQYF.

In its sample, this clone was seen many times. Coverage ceases 3 residues before the CDR3 finishes, and the germline J gene fills in the end. This chain joins TRBV5-1 and TRBJ2-2, with D perhaps TRBD1 or TRBD2 (6 bases each). Germline CDR1 SGHRS, CDR2 YFSETQ. The CDR3 runs 15 residues. CDR3 bases read: TGCGCCAGCAGCCCGGAGGGACAAATTAATGAAAAG. This translates into CASSPEGQINEK. The CDR3 as a whole reads CASSPEGQINEKLFF. The full variable domain, its missing parts supplied by reference TRBV5-1 and TRBJ2-2, is KAGVTQTPRYLIKTRGQQVTLSCSPISGHRSVSWYQQTPGQGLQFLFEYFSETQRNKGNFPGRFSGRQFSNSRSEMNVSTLELGDSALYLCASSPEGQINEKLFFGEGSRLTVL.

This clone was seen at least ten times. The read stops 3 residues short of the end of the CDR3; the missing end is completed from the germline J gene. V and J are TRBV5-1 and TRBJ1-2; TRBD1 agrees at 7 bases. With 7 bases clipped from V and 3 bases from J, the junction kept 9 bases outside the gene matches. The CDR3 runs 14 residues. CDR1 is SGHRS, CDR2 YFSETQ, per germline. The CDR3 is CASSSGGVDYGYTF. The sequenced part of the CDR3 DNA is TGCGCCAGCTCCTCAGGGGGAGTGGACTATGGC.

This clone was recorded many times. The read comes to an end 3 residues before the CDR3 does, leaving the germline J gene to fill in the end. This chain joins TRBV20-1 and TRBJ2-3; perhaps TRBD2 as D (5 bases). Trimming took off 4 bases at V and 4 bases at J, with 24 bases between the two ends. The CDR3 is made up of 17 amino acids. Germline V gives CDR1 DFQATT, CDR2 SNEGSKA (reference sequence). The CDR3 DNA, read in part, is TGCAGTGCTAACACCCCCTTGGGAGCGGAGGTGCCAGATACG. Encoded protein: CSANTPLGAEVPDT. The entire CDR3 protein is CSANTPLGAEVPDTQYF.

This clone came up many times. From the germline J gene comes the end of the CDR3, since the read stops 3 residues before it. V usage is TRBV5-5 and J usage is TRBJ1-1; weak D call: TRBD1 (6 bases). The CDR3 covers 13 residues. Looked up from germline, CDR1 is SGHKS and CDR2 is YYEKEE (reference sequence). CDR3 DNA (partial): TGTGCCAGCAGCTTAGAATGGGGACAATCG. Residues: CASSLEWGQS. The entire CDR3 protein reads CASSLEWGQSAFF.

This clone came up many times. The read terminates 3 residues ahead of where the CDR3 ends, so the germline J gene completes it. V is TRBV30 and J is TRBJ1-5; 8 nucleotides agree with TRBD1. CDR1 and CDR2 from the germline V gene are GTSNPN and SVGIG (reference sequence). J lost 2 bases, V lost 4 bases, and 10 bases had no gene match. The CDR3 loop spans 16 amino acids. The CDR3 here is CAWTLNAGQGNQPQHF. CDR3 DNA (partial): TGTGCCTGGACCCTTAACGCGGGACAGGGCAATCAGCCC.

This clone was counted at least ten times. The CDR3 end falls 3 residues outside the read, so it is completed with the germline J gene. The chain recombines TRBV19 with TRBJ1-1; tentative D call: TRBD1 (6 bases). The CDR3 consists of 14 residues. From germline, CDR1 is LNHDA and CDR2 SQIVND (reference sequence). The covered CDR3 bases are TGTGCCAGTAGTCAAGGGGGAGGGGTCATCGGT. It encodes CASSQGGGVIG. The whole CDR3 protein is CASSQGGGVIGAFF.

This clone was counted ten times or more. The CDR3 is cut off 3 residues early in the read; its end comes from the germline J gene. The chain couples TRBV9 to TRBJ1-1; weak D call: TRBD1 (6 bases). V was cut by 0 bases and J by 6 bases, with 18 bases left in between. Germline CDR1 is SGDLS and CDR2 is YYNGEE. The CDR3 extends over 16 amino acids. CDR3 sequence reads: CASSVVPADRFPEAFF. The CDR3 bases that were read are TGTGCCAGCAGCGTAGTCCCCGCCGACAGGTTCCCTGAA.

This clone has a count of ten or more. The read terminates 3 residues ahead of where the CDR3 ends, so the germline J gene completes it. The J gene is TRBJ1-1, the V gene TRBV19, with D possibly being TRBD1 (6 bases). CDR1 LNHDA and CDR2 SQIVND come from the germline V gene (reference sequence). With 5 bases removed from V and 5 bases from J, the gap between germline ends came to 21 bases. The CDR3 is 16 residues long. CDR3 region: CASSPPAGGVWTEAFF. CDR3 DNA (partial): TGTGCCAGTAGTCCCCCGGCGGGGGGCGTATGGACTGAA. The entire variable domain, with the rest obtained from reference TRBV19 and TRBJ1-1, is as follows: DGGITQSPKYLFRKEGQNVTLSCEQNLNHDAMYWYRQDPGQGLRLIYYSQIVNDFQKGDIAEGYSVSREKKESFPLTVTSAQKNPTAFYLCASSPPAGGVWTEAFFGQGTRLTVV.

This clone was seen repeatedly, ten times or more. The read comes to an end 3 residues before the CDR3 does, leaving the germline J gene to fill in the end. The chain joins TRBV6-2 or TRBV6-3 to TRBJ2-3; D might be TRBD1 or TRBD2, each matching 5 bases. CDR3 size: 13 residues. Trimming left V 8 bases short and J 3 bases short, with 12 bases between. Germline V gives CDR1 MNHEY, CDR2 SVGEGT. The part of the CDR3 DNA that was read is TGTGCCAGCGAGAGGGGAAGTACAGATACG. Translated: CASERGSTDT. The whole CDR3 region reads CASERGSTDTQYF.

This clone has more than one count but fewer than ten. The read terminates 3 residues ahead of where the CDR3 ends, so the germline J gene completes it. The rearrangement uses TRBV19 and TRBJ1-1; a weak D match, TRBD1 (5 bases). Germline V gene lookup returns CDR1 LNHDA and CDR2 SQIVND (reference sequence). This CDR3 comprises 14 residues. Trimming took 5 bases from V and 0 from J, leaving 10 bases between them. The CDR3 loop is CASSVQELNTEAFF. Incomplete CDR3 DNA: TGTGCCAGTAGTGTACAGGAGCTGAACACTGAA.

Ten or more counts support this clone. CDR3 loop: CASSIASQVGQGDYGYTF. The sequenced CDR3 bases are TGTGCCAGTAGTATCGCCTCCCAGGTGGGACAGGGGGACTATGGC. The gene calls are TRBV19 and TRBJ1-2; 11 nucleotides line up with TRBD1. The sequence runs out 3 residues before the end of the CDR3; the remainder is reconstructed from the germline J gene. CDR1 is LNHDA, CDR2 SQIVND, per germline (reference sequence). CDR3 length: 18 amino acids. V shed 3 bases, J shed 3 bases, and the junction held 12 bases outside the gene matches.

This clone was found many times. Read sequence stops 3 residues before the CDR3 end, and the germline J gene provides the missing end. Within the sample, other DNA sequences also encode this same CDR3. The genes are TRBV7-9 and TRBJ1-3; D gene uncertain. This CDR3 comprises 14 residues. Germline V gene sequence: CDR1 SEHNR, CDR2 FQNEAQ (reference sequence). The V end was cut by 6 bases, the J end by 4 bases, with 13 bases between. The CDR3 sequence is CASSLQAPGNTIYF. The DNA read from the CDR3 is TGTGCCAGCAGTCTTCAGGCTCCCGGAAACACC.

This clone was counted a few times. Read data end 3 residues before the CDR3 end; the end is taken from the germline J gene. V and J are TRBV2 and TRBJ2-7, with TRBD1 matching over 10 bases. V gave up 6 bases and J gave up 2 bases; unmatched junction bases: 7. CDR3 length: 15 residues. CDR1 and CDR2 (germline): SNHLY, FYNNEI. The part of the CDR3 DNA that was read is TGTGCCAGCAGGGTGGGACAGGGGCTCACCTACGAG. Encoded protein: CASRVGQGLTYE. The full CDR3 reads CASRVGQGLTYEQYF.